This section outlines one T cell receptor beta chain sequence together with its context. Trimming took 4 bases from V and 0 from J, leaving 11 bases between them. This CDR3 spans 14 amino acids. Per germline, CDR1 SGHRS and CDR2 YFSETQ. This sample is drawn from a study of shared clonotypes between healthy human individuals. The assay was run at deep level. Repertoires were generated with immunoSEQ multiplex PCR, while TCRdb's copy carries only in-frame clones and drops some. Of about 1.1 million clones listed, 77% are singletons. Participating donors were healthy, HIV-negative adults free of recent acute infections or vaccinations. Each donor was a Caucasian adult residing in Nashville, Tennessee. Splitting the CD4+ cells yielded a CD45RA+ naive subset and a CD45RA-negative memory subset.

The sequenced sample was memory CD4+ T cells from PBMCs. Subset indicated: CD45RA-negative fraction. The chain carries TRBV5-1 and TRBJ2-7, with D perhaps matching TRBD2 (5 bases). This receptor was taken from a man aged 18 to 30 in good health. Some clones in this sample may be carry-over from other donors' samples. The CDR3 nucleotides are TGCGCCAGCAGCACCAACGGAGGCTCCTACGAGCAGTACTTC. Its translation is CASSTNGGSYEQYF.